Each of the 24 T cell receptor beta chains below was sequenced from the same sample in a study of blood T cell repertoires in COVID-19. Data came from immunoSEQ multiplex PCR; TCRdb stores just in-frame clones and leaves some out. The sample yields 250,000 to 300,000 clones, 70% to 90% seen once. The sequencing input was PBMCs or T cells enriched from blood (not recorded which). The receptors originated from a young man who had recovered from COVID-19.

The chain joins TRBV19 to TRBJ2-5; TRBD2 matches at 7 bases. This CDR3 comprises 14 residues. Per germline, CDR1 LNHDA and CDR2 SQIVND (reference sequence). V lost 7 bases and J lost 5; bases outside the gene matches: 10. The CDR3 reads CASNMGRDYETQYF. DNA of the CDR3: TGTGCCAGTAACATGGGGAGGGACTATGAGACCCAGTACTTC. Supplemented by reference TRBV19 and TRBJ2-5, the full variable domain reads DGGITQSPKYLFRKEGQNVTLSCEQNLNHDAMYWYRQDPGQGLRLIYYSQIVNDFQKGDIAEGYSVSREKKESFPLTVTSAQKNPTAFYLCASNMGRDYETQYFGPGTRLLVL.

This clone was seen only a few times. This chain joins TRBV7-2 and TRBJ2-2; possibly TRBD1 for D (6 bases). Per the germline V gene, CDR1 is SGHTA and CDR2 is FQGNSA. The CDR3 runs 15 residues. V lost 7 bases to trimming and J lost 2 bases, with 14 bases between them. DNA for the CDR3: TGTGCCAGCACCCCCGGCAGGGGAAACACCGGGGAGCTGTTTTTT. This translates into CASTPGRGNTGELFF.

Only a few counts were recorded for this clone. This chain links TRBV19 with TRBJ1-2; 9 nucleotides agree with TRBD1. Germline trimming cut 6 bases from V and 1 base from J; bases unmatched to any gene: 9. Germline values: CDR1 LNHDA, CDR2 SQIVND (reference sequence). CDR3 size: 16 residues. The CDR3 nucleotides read TGTGCCAGTAGGCCGTCACAGGGGGCAATTAACTATGGCTACACCTTC. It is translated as CASRPSQGAINYGYTF.

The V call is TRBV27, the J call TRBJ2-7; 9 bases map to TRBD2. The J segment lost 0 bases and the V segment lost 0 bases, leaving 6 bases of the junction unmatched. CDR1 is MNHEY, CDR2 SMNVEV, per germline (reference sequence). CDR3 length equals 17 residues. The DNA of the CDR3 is TGTGCCAGCAGTTTATCGGTAGCGGGGGCTCTCTCCTACGAGCAGTACTTC. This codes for CASSLSVAGALSYEQYF.

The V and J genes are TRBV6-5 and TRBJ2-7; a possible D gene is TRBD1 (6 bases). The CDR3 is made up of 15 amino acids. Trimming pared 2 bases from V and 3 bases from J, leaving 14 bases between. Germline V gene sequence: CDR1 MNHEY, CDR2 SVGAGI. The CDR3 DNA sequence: TGTGCCAGCAGTTACCCGGGCCAGGGGTACTACGAGCAGTACTTC. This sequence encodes CASSYPGQGYYEQYF.

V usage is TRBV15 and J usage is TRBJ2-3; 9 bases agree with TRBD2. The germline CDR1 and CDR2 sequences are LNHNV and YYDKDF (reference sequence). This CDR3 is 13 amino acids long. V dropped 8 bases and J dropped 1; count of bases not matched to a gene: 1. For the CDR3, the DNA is TGTGCCACCGCGGGGGGGCGCACAGATACGCAGTATTTT. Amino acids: CATAGGRTDTQYF.

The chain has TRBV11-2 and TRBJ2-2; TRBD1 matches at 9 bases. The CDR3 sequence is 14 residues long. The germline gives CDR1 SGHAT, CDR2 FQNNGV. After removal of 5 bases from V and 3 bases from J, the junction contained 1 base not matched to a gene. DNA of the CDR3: TGTGCCAGCAGCGGGACAGGGCACACCGGGGAGCTGTTTTTT. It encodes CASSGTGHTGELFF.

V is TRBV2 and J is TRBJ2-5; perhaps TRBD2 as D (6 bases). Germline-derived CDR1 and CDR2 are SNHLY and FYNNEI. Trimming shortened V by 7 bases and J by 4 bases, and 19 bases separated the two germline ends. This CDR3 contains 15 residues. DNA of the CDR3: TGTGCCAGCACTTCACCGGGGGTTAGGGGAGAGACCCAGTACTTC. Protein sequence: CASTSPGVRGETQYF.

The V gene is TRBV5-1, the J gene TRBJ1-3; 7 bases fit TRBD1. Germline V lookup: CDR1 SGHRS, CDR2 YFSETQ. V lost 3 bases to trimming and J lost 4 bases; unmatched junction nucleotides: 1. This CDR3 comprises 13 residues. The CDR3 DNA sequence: TGCGCCAGCAGCTGGGGACAGGGAAACACCATATATTTT. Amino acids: CASSWGQGNTIYF.

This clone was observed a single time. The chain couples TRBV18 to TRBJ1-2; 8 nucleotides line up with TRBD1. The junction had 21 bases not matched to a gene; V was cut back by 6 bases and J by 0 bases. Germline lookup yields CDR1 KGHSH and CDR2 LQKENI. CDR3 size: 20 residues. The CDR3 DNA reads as TGTGCCAGCTCTCAAAGGGGGCAGGGGGCAATTTCCCCTCCTAACTATGGCTACACCTTC. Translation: CASSQRGQGAISPPNYGYTF.

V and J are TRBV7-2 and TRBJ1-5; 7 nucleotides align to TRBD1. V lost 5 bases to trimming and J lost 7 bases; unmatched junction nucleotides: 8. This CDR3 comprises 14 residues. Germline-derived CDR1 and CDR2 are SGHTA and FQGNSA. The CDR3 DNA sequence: TGTGCCAGCAGCCCTTACAGGGGCGGACAGCCCCAGCATTTT. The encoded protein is CASSPYRGGQPQHF.

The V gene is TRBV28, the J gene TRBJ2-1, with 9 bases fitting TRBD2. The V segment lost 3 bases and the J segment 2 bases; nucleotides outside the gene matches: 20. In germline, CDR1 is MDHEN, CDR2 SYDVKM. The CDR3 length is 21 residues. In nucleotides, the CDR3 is TGTGCCAGCAGTTTCGTAGGGGGTGGCGGGAGGGCCGTGGGGGCCTACAATGAGCAGTTCTTC. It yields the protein CASSFVGGGGRAVGAYNEQFF.

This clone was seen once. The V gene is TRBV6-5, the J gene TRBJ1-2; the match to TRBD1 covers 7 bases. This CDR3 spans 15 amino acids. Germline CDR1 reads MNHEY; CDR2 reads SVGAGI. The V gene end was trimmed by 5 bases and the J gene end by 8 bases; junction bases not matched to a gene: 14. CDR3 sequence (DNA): TGTGCCAGCAGTCCCTGGACAGGCCCCCCGGGAGGCTACACCTTC. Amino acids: CASSPWTGPPGGYTF.

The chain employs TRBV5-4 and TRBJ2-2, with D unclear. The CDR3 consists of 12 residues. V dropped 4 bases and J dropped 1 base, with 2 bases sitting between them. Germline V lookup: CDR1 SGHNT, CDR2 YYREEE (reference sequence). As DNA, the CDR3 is TGTGCCAGCAGCCTGAACACCGGGGAGCTGTTTTTT. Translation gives CASSLNTGELFF.

The CDR3 DNA follows: TGTGCCAGCAGAAAAGACAACTGGGAAGAGACCCAGTACTTC. It yields the protein CASRKDNWEETQYF. The chain employs TRBV27 and TRBJ2-5; D gene unclear. Trimming stripped 6 bases from V and 3 bases from J, with 14 bases between. The CDR3 totals 14 residues. The germline V gene encodes CDR1 MNHEY and CDR2 SMNVEV (reference sequence).

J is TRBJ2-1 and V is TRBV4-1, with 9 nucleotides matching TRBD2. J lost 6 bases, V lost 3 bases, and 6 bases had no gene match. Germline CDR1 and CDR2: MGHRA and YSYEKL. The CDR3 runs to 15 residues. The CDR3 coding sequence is TGCGCCAGCAGCCAGGACGGGACTAGCAGCAATGAGCAGTTCTTC. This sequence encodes CASSQDGTSSNEQFF.

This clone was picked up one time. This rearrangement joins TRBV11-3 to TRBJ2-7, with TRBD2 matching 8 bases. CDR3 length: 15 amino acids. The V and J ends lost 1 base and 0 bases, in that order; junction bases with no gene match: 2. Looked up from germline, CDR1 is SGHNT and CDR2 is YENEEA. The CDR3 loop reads CASSLVAGPSYEQYF. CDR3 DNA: TGTGCCAGCAGCTTAGTAGCGGGGCCCTCCTACGAGCAGTACTTC.

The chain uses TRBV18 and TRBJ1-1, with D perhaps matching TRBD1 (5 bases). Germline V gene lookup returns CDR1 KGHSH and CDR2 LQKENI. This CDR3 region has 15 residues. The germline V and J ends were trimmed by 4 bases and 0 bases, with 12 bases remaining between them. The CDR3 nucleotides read TGTGCCAGCTCACACCAGAGACAGCTGAACACTGAAGCTTTCTTT. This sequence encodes CASSHQRQLNTEAFF.

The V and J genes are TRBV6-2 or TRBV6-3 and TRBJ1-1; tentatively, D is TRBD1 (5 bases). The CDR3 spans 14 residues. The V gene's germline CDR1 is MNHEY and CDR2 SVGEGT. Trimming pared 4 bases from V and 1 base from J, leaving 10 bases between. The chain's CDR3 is CASSSHTGNTEAFF. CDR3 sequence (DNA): TGTGCCAGCAGTTCCCATACAGGGAACACTGAAGCTTTCTTT.

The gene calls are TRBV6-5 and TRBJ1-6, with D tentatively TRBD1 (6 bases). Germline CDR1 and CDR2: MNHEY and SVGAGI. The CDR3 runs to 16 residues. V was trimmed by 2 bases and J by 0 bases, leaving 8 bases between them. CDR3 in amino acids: CASSYQGSSYNSPLHF. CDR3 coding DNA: TGTGCCAGCAGTTACCAGGGGAGCTCCTATAATTCACCCCTCCACTTT.

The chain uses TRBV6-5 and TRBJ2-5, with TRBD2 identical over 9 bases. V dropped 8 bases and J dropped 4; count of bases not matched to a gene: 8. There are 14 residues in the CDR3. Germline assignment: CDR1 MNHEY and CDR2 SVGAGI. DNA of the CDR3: TGTGCCAGCGGAGTAGCGGGGGAACCAGAGACCCAGTACTTC. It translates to CASGVAGEPETQYF.

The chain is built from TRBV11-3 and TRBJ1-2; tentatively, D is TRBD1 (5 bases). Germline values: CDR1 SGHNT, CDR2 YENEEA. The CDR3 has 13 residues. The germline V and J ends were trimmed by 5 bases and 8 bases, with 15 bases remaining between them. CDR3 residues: CASSPPGLDGYTF. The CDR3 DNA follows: TGTGCCAGCAGCCCGCCGGGACTGGACGGCTACACCTTC. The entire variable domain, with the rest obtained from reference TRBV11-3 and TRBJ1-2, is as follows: EAGVVQSPRYKIIEKKQPVAFWCNPISGHNTLYWYLQNLGQGPELLIRYENEEAVDDSQLPKDRFSAERLKGVDSTLKIQPAELGDSAVYLCASSPPGLDGYTFGSGTRLTVV.

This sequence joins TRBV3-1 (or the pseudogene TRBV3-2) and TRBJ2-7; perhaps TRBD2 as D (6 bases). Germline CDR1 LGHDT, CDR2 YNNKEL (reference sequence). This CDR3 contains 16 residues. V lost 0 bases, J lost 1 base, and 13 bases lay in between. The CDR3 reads CASSQDPRTTSYEQYF. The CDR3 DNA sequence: TGTGCCAGCAGCCAAGATCCCCGGACTACATCCTACGAGCAGTACTTC.

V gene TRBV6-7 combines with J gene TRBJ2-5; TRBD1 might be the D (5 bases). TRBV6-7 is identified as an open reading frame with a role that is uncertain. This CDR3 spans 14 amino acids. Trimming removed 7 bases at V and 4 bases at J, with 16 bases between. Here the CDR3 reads CASKPTDKPETQYF. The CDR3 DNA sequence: TGTGCCAGCAAACCGACAGACAAACCAGAGACCCAGTACTTC.